This T cell receptor (beta chain) was sequenced during a study of CXCR3-negative and CXCR3-positive naive CD8 T cells (dated 2019 in TCRdb). Looking at the study overall: In total, roughly 150 million TRB reads were obtained, or roughly 1.5 +/- 0.3 million reads per library. The TRBV-TRBJ cluster analysis covered naive subsets from 5 donors and memory cells from 3 donors. Diversity and physicochemical repertoire analyses covered some eleven donors pooled from two independent experiments.

With respect to this clonotype: Its recognized antigen is unknown.

For each CD8+ T cell subset, flow sorting was done in triplicate, and 300,000 to 350,000 cells per subset went directly into RLT lysis buffer. Naive CD8+ T cells were defined stringently as CD45RO-CCR7+CD27+CD95- to exclude memory contaminants. Peripheral blood mononuclear cells were isolated from buffy coats by standard density gradient centrifugation. A FACSAria III was used to flow-sort naive CXCR3-negative and CXCR3-positive CD8+ T cells. An RNeasy Mini Kit was used to extract total RNA from the sorted cells. Sequencing took place on a NextSeq 550. The Human TCR Profiling Kit (MiLaboratory) was used to prepare UMI-labeled 5' RACE TRB cDNA libraries. The full amount of extracted RNA was used for cDNA synthesis, and the full amount of resulting cDNA was used for PCR amplification. Libraries were prepared in parallel with an identical number of PCR cycles. On the study's bioinformatics: About 53,000 +/- 9,400 unique UMI-labeled TRB cDNA molecules per library were extracted with MIGEC and MiXCR, with at least two reads per UMI required. An average of approximately 40,000 +/- 10,000 functional in-frame TRB CDR3 nucleotide clonotypes without stop codons was found per library. After downsampling to 5000 UMI-labeled TRB molecules per sample, diversity metrics, including normalized Shannon-Wiener and Chao1, were computed in VDJtools. For the central five CDR3 residues, VDJtools calculated physicochemical properties weighted by clonotype size, namely interaction energy, strength, volume and Kidera factor 4. Each CDR3 protein sequence appears as one entry after TCRdb reprocessed the reads, and no DNA is included. TCRdb assigned the V and J calls; the authors' analysis was not used. The sample table includes 92,000 or so distinct CDR3 sequences. The ten biggest clones cover roughly 1.1% of the sample.

Broad study findings and their caveats: Comparably high repertoire diversity was found in both naive subsets, whereas much lower repertoire diversity was found in memory CD8+ T cells. TRB CDR3s from CXCR3-positive naive cells showed higher hydrophobicity (lower Kidera factor 4), lower energy, and higher strength and volume indices than CXCR3-negative naive cells. Because surface CD5, which is linked to self-reactivity in mice, was comparable between the naive subsets, TCR interaction strength was also inferred from TRB CDR3 physicochemical properties. Naive CXCR3-negative and CXCR3-positive cells from the same donor showed similar TRBV-TRBJ usage, whereas memory cells showed distinct patterns. Because CXCR3 expression was partially decreased after cryopreservation, freshly isolated PBMCs were used for most assays.

CDR1 SQVTM and CDR2 ANQGSEA are derived from the germline V gene. The CDR3 measures 17 amino acids from cysteine to phenylalanine. The nucleotide record is missing. Sequencing was done on a sample of naive CXCR3- CD8+ T cells from blood. Reading the label with the study, this specimen's cell subset or site is: CD45RO-CCR7+CD27+CD95- naive CD8+ T cells lacking CXCR3 (TNR3-). The TCR sequence derives from a human donor in good health. Some clones in this sample may be carry-over from other donors' samples. The rearrangement joined TRBV29-1 to TRBJ2-7; with no DNA, the TCRdb D assignment of TRBD1 cannot be verified. The CDR3 protein: CSVVPGQGVTGAYEQYF.